These 30 T cell receptor beta chains were all obtained from the same sample, sequenced in a study of human T cells and chemical hapten exposure. TCRdb recomputed calls from the RACE reads with MiXCR, one row per CDR3 protein. The sample gives about 110,000 distinct CDR3 sequences, approximately 11% of which show up once; under 4.5% is in the top ten. The time point was: patch test 1, 2 weeks after DPC sensitization. The sample's treatment: therapeutic diphenylcyclopropenone sensitization with weekly scalp DPC. The source was whole blood, collected in connection with sensitization to the hapten diphenylcyclopropenone (DPC). The receptor source for this set is a woman between 40 and 55 years old with alopecia areata. Some clones in this sample may be carry-over from other donors' samples.

V usage is TRBV12-5 and J usage is TRBJ1-2; D is unclear. Deletions cut 6 bases from V and 8 bases from J, with 16 bases between. The CDR3 has 13 residues. The germline V gene has CDR1 LGHNT and CDR2 FRNRAP. CDR3 protein: CASGDAPPPGYTF. CDR3 coding DNA: TGTGCTAGTGGCGACGCCCCCCCACCAGGCTACACCTTC.

V gene TRBV19 combines with J gene TRBJ1-1; 8 bases are a match to TRBD1. This CDR3 region has 14 residues. V shed 2 bases, J shed 8 bases, and the junction held 7 bases outside the gene matches. Germline CDR1 reads LNHDA; CDR2 reads SQIVND (reference sequence). CDR3 DNA sequence: TGTGCCAGTAGTATACGTGGGACAGGCGGAGAAGCTTTCTTT. The encoded protein is CASSIRGTGGEAFF.

This clonotype was picked up a small number of times. This sequence joins TRBV10-3 and TRBJ2-5; D perhaps matches TRBD2 (6 bases). Per the germline V gene, CDR1 is ENHRY and CDR2 is SYGVKD. The CDR3 has 16 amino acids. V lost 3 bases to trimming and J lost 7 bases, with 21 bases between them. CDR3 sequence: CAISESQGPVGGTQYF. CDR3 in DNA: TGTGCCATCAGTGAATCCCAGGGCCCCGTGGGGGGGACCCAGTACTTC.

The V and J genes are TRBV6-2 or TRBV6-3 and TRBJ1-5; D unclear. In germline, CDR1 is MNHEY, CDR2 SVGEGT. Trimming removed 8 bases from V and 1 base from J, with 12 bases in between. This CDR3 has 14 residues. The CDR3 DNA sequence: TGTGCCAGCCTTAGACATATGAGCAATCAGCCCCAGCATTTT. It encodes CASLRHMSNQPQHF.

This clonotype was recorded many times. The rearrangement links TRBV20-1 to TRBJ2-3; 8 bases align to TRBD1. Germline V gene data show CDR1 as DFQATT and CDR2 as SNEGSKA (reference sequence). The CDR3 is 15 amino acids. V gave up 3 bases and J gave up 2 bases; unmatched junction bases: 7. CDR3 coding DNA: TGCAGTGCTAGTCCCCAGGGGGCCTCCACAGATACGCAGTATTTT. Translating it yields CSASPQGASTDTQYF.

This clonotype was counted between two and nine times. The V and J genes are TRBV28 and TRBJ1-2; D call uncertain. The CDR3 runs to 14 residues. Trimming shortened V by 5 bases and J by 6 bases, and 16 bases separated the two germline ends. CDR1 is MDHEN and CDR2 is SYDVKM in the germline V gene. CDR3 in DNA: TGTGCCAGCAGTCCTCAGTTGGTCCACCATGGCTACACCTTC. The encoded protein is CASSPQLVHHGYTF.

V usage is TRBV29-1 and J usage is TRBJ1-2; tentative D call: TRBD1 (5 bases). The germline V gene has CDR1 SQVTM and CDR2 ANQGSEA. CDR3 length equals 12 residues. Trimming cost V 3 bases and J 8 bases, with 13 bases left between them. In DNA, the CDR3 is TGCAGCGTTGACCGACAGCCCTGGGGCTACACCTTC. Residues: CSVDRQPWGYTF. Variable domain in full (rest from reference TRBV29-1 and TRBJ1-2): SAVISQKPSRDICQRGTSLTIQCQVDSQVTMMFWYRQQPGQSLTLIATANQGSEATYESGFVIDKFPISRPNLTFSTLTVSNMSPEDSSIYLCSVDRQPWGYTFGSGTRLTVV.

This clonotype was detected only a few times. V is TRBV7-2 and J is TRBJ2-7; tentatively, D is TRBD1 (5 bases). Trimming left V 11 bases short and J 3 bases short, with 11 bases between. Germline V CDR1 and CDR2: SGHTA, FQGNSA. This CDR3 is 11 amino acids long. The CDR3 region is CASTDSYEQYF. Written as DNA, the CDR3 is TGTGCCTCAACCGACAGCTACGAGCAGTACTTC.

The rearrangement links TRBV29-1 to TRBJ1-1; 7 nucleotides match TRBD1. Germline loops: CDR1 SQVTM, CDR2 ANQGSEA. V dropped 6 bases and J dropped 5; count of bases not matched to a gene: 9. The CDR3 runs 13 residues. The CDR3 coding sequence is TGCAGCGTATCCGGGACAGTCCAGACTGAAGCTTTCTTT. It translates to CSVSGTVQTEAFF.

This clonotype occurred a few times. V usage is TRBV18 and J usage is TRBJ1-2; D call uncertain. V shed 0 bases and J shed 4 bases, with 9 bases lying between them. This CDR3 is 14 amino acids long. Germline values: CDR1 KGHSH, CDR2 LQKENI. CDR3 nucleotides: TGTGCCAGCTCACCACCCGGCGGGATCTATGGCTACACCTTC. This translates into CASSPPGGIYGYTF. Combining the CDR3 with reference TRBV18 and TRBJ1-2 gives the whole variable domain NAGVMQNPRHLVRRRGQEARLRCSPMKGHSHVYWYRQLPEEGLKFMVYLQKENIIDESGMPKERFSAEFPKEGPSILRIQQVVRGDSAAYFCASSPPGGIYGYTFGSGTRLTVV.

The gene calls are TRBV12-3 or TRBV12-4 and TRBJ2-5, with D tentatively TRBD1 (7 bases). Trimming shortened V by 4 bases and J by 5 bases, and 17 bases separated the two germline ends. The CDR3 consists of 15 residues. CDR3: CASSSHRGGGETQYF. In nucleotides, the CDR3 is TGTGCCAGCAGTTCCCACAGGGGTGGGGGGGAGACCCAGTACTTC.

This clonotype was counted only a few times. The chain combines TRBV10-1 with TRBJ2-7, with TRBD1 matching over 9 bases. V lost 2 bases to trimming and J lost 5 bases; unmatched junction nucleotides: 10. Germline V lookup: CDR1 WNHNN, CDR2 SYGVQD (reference sequence). This CDR3 region has 16 residues. CDR3 loop: CASSEIGQGSFDEQYF. CDR3 DNA: TGCGCCAGCAGTGAGATAGGACAGGGGTCTTTCGACGAGCAGTACTTC.

This clonotype has more than one count but fewer than ten. CDR3: CASSVDGYSNQPQHF. The CDR3 DNA follows: TGTGCCAGCAGCGTAGACGGCTATAGCAATCAGCCCCAGCATTTT. The J gene is TRBJ1-5, the V gene TRBV9; D is ambiguous. This CDR3 is 15 amino acids long. Germline CDR1 and CDR2: SGDLS and YYNGEE. V shed 0 bases and J shed 0 bases, with 7 bases lying between them. The full variable domain, with the rest looked up from reference TRBV9 and TRBJ1-5, is DSGVTQTPKHLITATGQRVTLRCSPRSGDLSVYWYQQSLDQGLQFLIQYYNGEERAKGNILERFSAQQFPDLHSELNLSSLELGDSALYFCASSVDGYSNQPQHFGDGTRLSIL.

The CDR3 coding sequence is TGTGCCAGCAGCCAAGGGGGACTAGTATCCTACAATGAGCAGTTCTTC. This encodes CASSQGGLVSYNEQFF. The chain couples TRBV4-2 to TRBJ2-1, with 8 nucleotides matching TRBD2. Germline loops: CDR1 LGHNA, CDR2 YNFKEQ. This CDR3 has 16 amino acids. Trimming cost V 1 base and J 1 base; bases outside gene matches: 3.

V and J are TRBV28 and TRBJ1-5, with no clear D. In germline, CDR1 is MDHEN, CDR2 SYDVKM. CDR3 length equals 15 residues. The ends were cut back, 4 bases at V and 2 bases at J, with 12 bases in the middle. This CDR3 reads CASSSEKGGNQPQHF. The CDR3 DNA is TGTGCCAGCAGTTCGGAGAAGGGTGGCAATCAGCCCCAGCATTTT.

This clonotype has a count of ten or more. The rearrangement uses TRBV20-1 and TRBJ2-3; the match to TRBD2 covers 12 bases. Trimming took 1 base from V and 3 from J; bases not matched to a gene: 8. There are 17 residues in the CDR3. Germline lookup yields CDR1 DFQATT and CDR2 SNEGSKA (reference sequence). DNA of the CDR3: TGCAGTGCTAGAGGCGGACTAGCGGGACAGGTGACAGATACGCAGTATTTT. This codes for CSARGGLAGQVTDTQYF.

The rearrangement links TRBV30 to TRBJ2-7, with D uncertain. The CDR3 sequence is 12 residues long. CDR1 is GTSNPN, CDR2 SVGIG, per germline (reference sequence). V lost 1 base and J lost 4, with 8 bases in between. Here the CDR3 DNA reads TGTGCCTGGAGTGGGGTAAGGTACGAGCAGTACTTC. This encodes CAWSGVRYEQYF. Variable domain in full (rest from reference TRBV30 and TRBJ2-7): SQTIHQWPATLVQPVGSPLSLECTVEGTSNPNLYWYRQAAGRGLQLLFYSVGIGQISSEVPQNLSASRPQDRQFILSSKKLLLSDSGFYLCAWSGVRYEQYFGPGTRLTVT.

The J gene is TRBJ1-5, the V gene TRBV27; weak D call: TRBD1 (5 bases). This CDR3 is 14 amino acids long. From germline, CDR1 is MNHEY and CDR2 SMNVEV (reference sequence). V was cut by 5 bases and J by 5 bases, with 13 bases left in between. The CDR3: CASSRPGLDQPQHF. DNA for the CDR3: TGTGCCAGCAGTCGTCCGGGGCTTGATCAGCCCCAGCATTTT.

The chain uses TRBV24-1 and TRBJ2-1, with TRBD1 matching over 9 bases. This CDR3 has 17 residues. Germline CDR1 is KGHDR and CDR2 is SFDVKD. After removal of 3 bases from V and 7 bases from J, the junction contained 12 bases not matched to a gene. The CDR3 is CATSDPPSGQGGNEQFF. The DNA for the CDR3 is TGTGCCACCAGTGATCCTCCCTCGGGACAGGGAGGTAATGAGCAGTTCTTC.

This clonotype was recorded at least ten times. This chain connects TRBV7-2 to TRBJ2-1; 8 bases align to TRBD2. Trimming took 7 bases from V and 6 from J; bases not matched to a gene: 20. The CDR3 runs 18 residues. CDR1 is SGHTA and CDR2 is FQGNSA in the germline V gene. The CDR3 bases are TGTGCCAGCACCATCGACACCCGCCCGGGAGGGGGGTCCAATGAGCAGTTCTTC. It codes for CASTIDTRPGGGSNEQFF.

There are many counts of this clonotype. The chain couples TRBV14 to TRBJ1-1; D ambiguous. This CDR3 region has 18 residues. V shed 3 bases and J shed 0 bases, with 20 bases lying between them. Looked up from germline, CDR1 is SGHDN and CDR2 is FVKESK. CDR3 coding DNA: TGTGCCAGCAGCCACCCCAGCCGGCAGCGCCGGATGAACACTGAAGCTTTCTTT. Protein sequence: CASSHPSRQRRMNTEAFF.

This clonotype was detected a few times. This sequence joins TRBV6-1 and TRBJ2-3; 7 bases map to TRBD2. Trimming cost V 5 bases and J 1 base; bases outside gene matches: 9. The CDR3 runs 16 residues. CDR1 MNHNS and CDR2 SASEGT come from the germline V gene. The CDR3 region is CASSSRTRDGTDTQYF. The CDR3 DNA follows: TGTGCCAGCAGTTCCCGGACTAGGGACGGCACAGATACGCAGTATTTT.

This clonotype was observed a few times. The V gene is TRBV7-9, the J gene TRBJ1-5; D not certain. Germline V gene lookup returns CDR1 SEHNR and CDR2 FQNEAQ (reference sequence). Trimming pared 2 bases from V and 3 bases from J, leaving 23 bases between. The CDR3 contains 19 residues. The CDR3 region is CASSLWPEKDGSLNQPQHF. The CDR3 DNA reads as TGTGCCAGCAGCTTATGGCCAGAAAAGGACGGCTCCCTCAATCAGCCCCAGCATTTT.

V gene TRBV6-5 combines with J gene TRBJ2-7; 8 bases map to TRBD1. The CDR3 is 14 amino acids. Trimming removed 4 bases from V and 4 bases from J; junction bases left unmatched: 6. Germline lookup yields CDR1 MNHEY and CDR2 SVGAGI. CDR3 sequence reads: CASSSPGQAYEQYF. CDR3 bases: TGTGCCAGCAGTTCCCCGGGACAGGCTTACGAGCAGTACTTC.

This clonotype was seen a few times. J is TRBJ2-3 and V is TRBV24-1; D is unclear. Germline V gene sequence: CDR1 KGHDR, CDR2 SFDVKD. V lost 9 bases, J lost 2 bases, and 8 bases lay in between. The CDR3 contains 12 residues. The CDR3, as DNA: TGTGCCACCGGGATGGACACAGATACGCAGTATTTT. It translates to CATGMDTDTQYF.

This clonotype was observed a few times. CDR3 region: CAYYDYEQYF. Written as DNA, the CDR3 is TGCGCCTACTACGACTACGAGCAGTACTTC. The V gene is TRBV23-1, the J gene TRBJ2-7; D unresolved. TRBV23-1 is recorded as an ORF, its role being uncertain. CDR3 length equals 10 residues. V dropped 11 bases and J dropped 3 bases, with 8 bases sitting between them.

This clonotype was seen many times. CDR3 DNA sequence: TGTGCCAGCAGCTTAGGGGGGACAGGGAACGGCTACACCTTC. It is translated as CASSLGGTGNGYTF. The chain carries TRBV7-2 and TRBJ1-2; 9 bases line up with TRBD1. The CDR3 totals 14 residues. Per the germline V gene, CDR1 is SGHTA and CDR2 is FQGNSA. Trimming cost V 1 base and J 8 bases; bases outside gene matches: 5.

The sample holds many counts of this clonotype. The chain couples TRBV29-1 to TRBJ2-7, with D perhaps matching TRBD1 or TRBD2 (5 bases each). The V gene lost 4 bases and the J gene lost 1 base, with 23 bases spanning the gap. This CDR3 has 17 residues. Germline V gene lookup returns CDR1 SQVTM and CDR2 ANQGSEA. The CDR3 region is CSVGGTANTETSYEQYF. The CDR3 DNA reads TGCAGCGTTGGGGGGACCGCGAACACTGAAACTTCCTACGAGCAGTACTTC.

This clonotype was observed at least ten times. This CDR3 reads CASGLAGGETQYF. CDR3 DNA sequence: TGTGCCAGCGGACTAGCGGGAGGTGAGACCCAGTACTTC. This sequence joins TRBV27 and TRBJ2-5, with TRBD2 matching over 14 bases. The J segment lost 5 bases and the V segment lost 8 bases, leaving 1 base of the junction unmatched. The germline gives CDR1 MNHEY, CDR2 SMNVEV (reference sequence). This CDR3 comprises 13 residues.

This rearrangement joins TRBV20-1 to TRBJ2-1, with 7 bases aligning to TRBD2. The germline V gene encodes CDR1 DFQATT and CDR2 SNEGSKA (reference sequence). This CDR3 has 16 residues. Trimming removed 3 bases from V and 4 bases from J; junction bases left unmatched: 12. The CDR3 DNA sequence: TGCAGTGCTAGTCCAATCCGCGGGAGCGCTTACAATGAGCAGTTCTTC. This translates into CSASPIRGSAYNEQFF.